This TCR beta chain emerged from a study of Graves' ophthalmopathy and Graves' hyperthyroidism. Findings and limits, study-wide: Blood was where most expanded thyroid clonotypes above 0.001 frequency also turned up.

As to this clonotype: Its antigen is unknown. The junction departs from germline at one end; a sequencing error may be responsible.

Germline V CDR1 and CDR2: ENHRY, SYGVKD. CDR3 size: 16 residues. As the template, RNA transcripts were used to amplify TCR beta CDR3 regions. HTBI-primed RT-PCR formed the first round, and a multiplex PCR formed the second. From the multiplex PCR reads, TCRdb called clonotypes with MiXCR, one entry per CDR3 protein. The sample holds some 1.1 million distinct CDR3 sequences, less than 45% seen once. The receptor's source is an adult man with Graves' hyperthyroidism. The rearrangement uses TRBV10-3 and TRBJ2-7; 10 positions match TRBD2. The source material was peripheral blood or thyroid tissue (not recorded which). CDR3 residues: CASSYSELAGFHEQYF. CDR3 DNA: TGTGCCAGCAGTTACTCGGAACTAGCGGGGTTTCACGAGCAGTACTTC.